These T cell receptor beta chains were read from a single sample in a study of control samples from healthy donors and cancer patients. Profiling relied on immunoSEQ multiplex PCR, and the TCRdb table lists in-frame clones only, not all of them. The repertoire includes 70,000 to 100,000 clones, around 92% of them detected once, and approximately 18% sits in the top ten. Source material: blood. The receptors stem from a man aged 50-60 years in good health. The CDR3 runs from the conserved cysteine through the conserved F or W. Fields, in order: CDR3 DNA, CDR3 protein, clone size, V gene, J gene, CDR3 length, D gene. D genes are given only for firm matches. Only part of the rows carry a size: once, few, many, or a class if the clone is expanded.

TGTGCCAGCAGCTTGGGCGAAGGAGGCGAAGCTTTCTTT	CASSLGEGGEAFF	once	TRBV5-8	TRBJ1-1	13	.
TGTGCCAGCAGCTCTCTACAGGGGTTGGCTGGGGCCAACGTCCTGACTTTC	CASSSLQGLAGANVLTF	.	TRBV5-6	TRBJ2-6	17	TRBD1
TGCGCCAGCAGCTTGGTGGGACAGGGGCTTGGGGAGCAGTACTTC	CASSLVGQGLGEQYF	.	TRBV5-1	TRBJ2-7	15	TRBD1
TGTGCCACCAGTGAATTCGACTACTATGGCTACACCTTC	CATSEFDYYGYTF	.	TRBV24-1	TRBJ1-2	13	.
TGTGCCTGGAGTGTACGGGCGGCTGAAGCTTTCTTT	CAWSVRAAEAFF	.	TRBV30	TRBJ1-1	12	.
TGTGCCTGGAGTCTAAGAGGGTATAAGGGAAAACTGTTTTTT	CAWSLRGYKGKLFF	.	TRBV30	TRBJ1-4	14	.
TGTGCCAGTAGTCCTGGGGGTGGGAATCAGCCCCAGCATTTT	CASSPGGGNQPQHF	.	TRBV19	TRBJ1-5	14	.
TGTGCTAGTGGTCCTTGGGAGACCGGGCCCCCAAATCAGCCCCAGCATTTT	CASGPWETGPPNQPQHF	.	TRBV12-5	TRBJ1-5	17	.
TGTGCCAGCAGTTACACACAAGGTTCTGCTTGGCATTTT	CASSYTQGSAWHF	.	TRBV6-6	TRBJ1-5	13	.
TGCGCCAGCAGCCAAGAGACAGGGGGTGGGTACGAGCAGTACTTC	CASSQETGGGYEQYF	.	TRBV4-1	TRBJ2-7	15	TRBD1
TGTACCACCAGTGAGCCGGGACAGGGGGCACAGCCCCAGCATTTT	CTTSEPGQGAQPQHF	once	TRBV24-1	TRBJ1-5	15	TRBD1
TGTGCCAGCAGTACAGGGTTCACTGAAGCTTTCTTT	CASSTGFTEAFF	.	TRBV7-2	TRBJ1-1	12	.
TGTGCCAGCAGTGATCAGGGCACAGATACGCAGTATTTT	CASSDQGTDTQYF	.	TRBV2	TRBJ2-3	13	.
TGTGCCAGCAGCTCTGGGGCCTACGAGCAGTACTTC	CASSSGAYEQYF	few	TRBV6-5	TRBJ2-7	12	.
TGTGCCAGCTCACGACAGGGGAACACTGAAGCTTTCTTT	CASSRQGNTEAFF	.	TRBV18	TRBJ1-1	13	TRBD1
TGTGCCAGCAGCTTCGAACTAGCGGGGGGCTACAATGAGCAGTTCTTC	CASSFELAGGYNEQFF	few	TRBV11-2	TRBJ2-1	16	TRBD2
TGCGCCAGCAGTGAGTCAACACAAGGTGAAAAACTGTTTTTT	CASSESTQGEKLFF	.	TRBV10-1	TRBJ1-4	14	.
TGTGCCAGCAGTGAAGGGGGACAGGGGGTCCCATCTAGCACAGATACGCAGTATTTT	CASSEGGQGVPSSTDTQYF	.	TRBV6-1	TRBJ2-3	19	TRBD1
TGTGCCAGCAGCCCTCGGACAGGGGCCAATGAGCAGTTCTTC	CASSPRTGANEQFF	.	TRBV11-2	TRBJ2-1	14	TRBD1
TGTGCCAGCAGTGTGGACCTGACAGTTAATGGCTACACCTTC	CASSVDLTVNGYTF	.	TRBV2	TRBJ1-2	14	.
TGTGCCAGTAGTACCATCGGGGGGCAGGGTAATTCCGCGCAGTATTTT	CASSTIGGQGNSAQYF	.	TRBV19	TRBJ2-3	16	.
TGTGCCAGCAGCTACTGGGGGACCGGGGAGCTGTTTTTT	CASSYWGTGELFF	.	TRBV11-3	TRBJ2-2	13	.
TGTGCCAGCAGTATTACAGGGCTTCAGCCCCAGCATTTT	CASSITGLQPQHF	.	TRBV5-8	TRBJ1-5	13	.
TGTGCCAGCAGCTTAGAACCCAACTACGAGCAGTACTTC	CASSLEPNYEQYF	.	TRBV7-8	TRBJ2-7	13	.
TGTGCCAGCAGACGGTCCCTCAATCAGCCCCAGCATTTT	CASRRSLNQPQHF	.	TRBV6-5	TRBJ1-5	13	.
TGTGCCAGCAGCTTGGGGGGTTGGACTGAAGCTTTCTTT	CASSLGGWTEAFF	.	TRBV11-3	TRBJ1-1	13	.
TGTGCCATCAGTGATCGGGGGCGGGAGACCCAGTACTTC	CAISDRGRETQYF	.	TRBV10-3	TRBJ2-5	13	.
TGTGCCAGCAGCCCAGGGTCCCGGAACATTCAGTACTTC	CASSPGSRNIQYF	.	TRBV2	TRBJ2-4	13	.
TGTGCCAGCAGTTACTCGACAGGGACTAACTACGAGCAGTACTTC	CASSYSTGTNYEQYF	.	TRBV6-6	TRBJ2-7	15	.
TGCGCCAGCAGCAATAGCGGGGCCACGACCCAGTACTTC	CASSNSGATTQYF	once	TRBV5-1	TRBJ2-5	13	TRBD2
TGTGCCAGCAGCCAGGGTCGAGGGAAAAATCAGCCCCAGCATTTT	CASSQGRGKNQPQHF	few	TRBV3-1/TRBV3-2	TRBJ1-5	15	.
TGTGCCAGCAGTTACAATCGTGCAGGGGGCGGCGGGGAGCTGTTTTTT	CASSYNRAGGGGELFF	.	TRBV6-5	TRBJ2-2	16	TRBD1
TGTGCCAGCAGCTTACCCCTCCGCGGGGGGGGCCCAGATACGCAGTATTTT	CASSLPLRGGGPDTQYF	.	TRBV11-2	TRBJ2-3	17	TRBD2